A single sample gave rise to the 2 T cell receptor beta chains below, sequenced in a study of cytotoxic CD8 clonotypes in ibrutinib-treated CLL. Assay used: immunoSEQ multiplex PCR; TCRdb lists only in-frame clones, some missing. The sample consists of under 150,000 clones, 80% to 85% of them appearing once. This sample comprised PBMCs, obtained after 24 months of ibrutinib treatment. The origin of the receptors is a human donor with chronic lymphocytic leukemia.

CDR3 in amino acids: CASSSRTASSGNTIYF. In DNA, the CDR3 is TGCGCCAGCAGCTCGCGGACCGCGAGCTCTGGAAACACCATATATTTT. The rearrangement links TRBV4-1 to TRBJ1-3; D not resolved. CDR1 and CDR2 (germline): MGHRA, YSYEKL. This CDR3 is 16 amino acids long. V was shortened by 5 bases and J by 0 bases, with 14 bases between the two germline ends.

The chain's CDR3 is CASSLAWAGGGNEQFF. CDR3 sequence (DNA): TGTGCCAGCAGCTTGGCCTGGGCGGGGGGAGGCAATGAGCAGTTCTTC. This sequence joins TRBV5-6 and TRBJ2-1; 8 nucleotides line up with TRBD2. Germline CDR1 is SGHDT and CDR2 is YYEEEE. The ends lost 0 bases at V and 6 bases at J; junction bases unmatched: 8. The CDR3 totals 16 residues.